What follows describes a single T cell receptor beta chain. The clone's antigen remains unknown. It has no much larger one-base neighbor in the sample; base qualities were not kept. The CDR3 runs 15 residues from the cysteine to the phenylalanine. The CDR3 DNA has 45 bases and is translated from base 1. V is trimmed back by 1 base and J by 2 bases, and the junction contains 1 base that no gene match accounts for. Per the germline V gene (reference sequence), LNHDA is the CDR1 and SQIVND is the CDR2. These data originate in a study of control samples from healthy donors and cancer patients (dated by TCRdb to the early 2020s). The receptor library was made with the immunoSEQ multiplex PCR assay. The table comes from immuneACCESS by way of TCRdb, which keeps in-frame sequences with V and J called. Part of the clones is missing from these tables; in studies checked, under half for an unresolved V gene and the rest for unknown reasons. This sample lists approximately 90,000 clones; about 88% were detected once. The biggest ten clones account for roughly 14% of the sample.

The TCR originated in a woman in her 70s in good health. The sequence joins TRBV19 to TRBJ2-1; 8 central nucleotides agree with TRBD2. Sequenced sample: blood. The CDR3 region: CASSIGGRTYNEQFF. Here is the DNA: TGTGCCAGTAGTATAGGCGGGAGGACCTACAATGAGCAGTTCTTC.